This T cell receptor (beta chain) was identified during a study of blood T cell repertoires in COVID-19. This clone was seen just once. Profiling relied on immunoSEQ multiplex PCR, and the TCRdb table lists in-frame clones only, not all of them. This sample carries about 40,000 clones, approximately 90% of them seen once, and the ten largest clones take 15% to 19%. Germline V gives CDR1 MNHEY, CDR2 SMNVEV (reference sequence). V lost 6 bases, J lost 1 base, and 19 bases stayed unmatched. This CDR3 spans 21 amino acids. The chain carries TRBV27 and TRBJ2-7; 15 bases map to TRBD2. The clonotype originates from a woman aged 25 to 39 in a cohort sampled during active COVID-19. Sequencing input: peripheral blood. The CDR3 spells CASSLLAPGTSGRSFSYEQYF. The CDR3 nucleotides are TGTGCCAGCAGCCTCCTAGCCCCAGGGACTAGCGGGAGGTCTTTTTCCTACGAGCAGTACTTC.